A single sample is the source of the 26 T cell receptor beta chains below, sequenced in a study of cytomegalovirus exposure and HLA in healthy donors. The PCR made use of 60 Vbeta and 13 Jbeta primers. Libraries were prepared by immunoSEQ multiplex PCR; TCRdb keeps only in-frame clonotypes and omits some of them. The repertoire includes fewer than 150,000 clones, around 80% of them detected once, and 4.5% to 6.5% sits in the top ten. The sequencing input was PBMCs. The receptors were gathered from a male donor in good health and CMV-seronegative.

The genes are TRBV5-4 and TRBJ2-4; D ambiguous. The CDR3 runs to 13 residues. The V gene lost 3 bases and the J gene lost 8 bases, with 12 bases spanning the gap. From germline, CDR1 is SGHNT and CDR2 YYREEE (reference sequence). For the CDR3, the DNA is TGTGCCAGCAGCTCTTCTTACTTGGACATTCAGTACTTC. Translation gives CASSSSYLDIQYF.

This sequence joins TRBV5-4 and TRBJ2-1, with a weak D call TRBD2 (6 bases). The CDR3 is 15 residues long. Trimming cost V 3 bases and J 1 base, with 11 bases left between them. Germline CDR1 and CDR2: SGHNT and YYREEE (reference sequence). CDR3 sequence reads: CASSSPGVSYNEQFF. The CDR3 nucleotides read TGTGCCAGCAGCTCGCCGGGGGTTTCCTACAATGAGCAGTTCTTC.

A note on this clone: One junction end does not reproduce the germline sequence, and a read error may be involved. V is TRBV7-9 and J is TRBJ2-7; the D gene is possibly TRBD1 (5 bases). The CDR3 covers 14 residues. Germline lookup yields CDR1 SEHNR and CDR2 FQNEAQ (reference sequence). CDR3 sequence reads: CAGSSGNRSYEQYF. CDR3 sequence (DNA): TGTGCCGGCAGCTCAGGGAACCGCTCCTACGAGCAGTACTTC.

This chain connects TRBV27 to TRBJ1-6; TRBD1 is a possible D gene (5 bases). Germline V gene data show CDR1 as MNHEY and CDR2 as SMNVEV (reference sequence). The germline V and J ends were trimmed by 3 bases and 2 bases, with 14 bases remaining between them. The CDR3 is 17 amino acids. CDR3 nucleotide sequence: TGTGCCAGCAGTTTGTGGGGCCCCGCAACCTATAATTCACCCCTCCACTTT. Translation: CASSLWGPATYNSPLHF.

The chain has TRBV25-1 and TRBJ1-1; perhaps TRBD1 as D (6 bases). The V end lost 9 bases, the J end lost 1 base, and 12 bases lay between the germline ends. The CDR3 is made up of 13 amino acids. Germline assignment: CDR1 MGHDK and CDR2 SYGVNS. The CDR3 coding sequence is TGTGCCAGTAAGGGGGAAGGGAACACTGAAGCTTTCTTT. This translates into CASKGEGNTEAFF.

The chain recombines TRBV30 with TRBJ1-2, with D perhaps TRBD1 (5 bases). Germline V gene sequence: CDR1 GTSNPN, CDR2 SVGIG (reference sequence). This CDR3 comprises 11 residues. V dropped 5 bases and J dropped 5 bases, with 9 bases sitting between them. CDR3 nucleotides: TGTGCCTGGTATCAGGGTTATGGCTACACCTTC. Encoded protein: CAWYQGYGYTF.

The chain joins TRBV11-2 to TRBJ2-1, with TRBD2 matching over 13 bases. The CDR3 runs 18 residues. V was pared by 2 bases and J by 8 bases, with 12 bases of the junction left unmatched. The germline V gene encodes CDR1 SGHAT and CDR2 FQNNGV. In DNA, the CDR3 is TGTGCCAGCAGCTTAAACCCCTCGACTAGCGGGGGGAGGGATGAGCAGTTCTTC. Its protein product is CASSLNPSTSGGRDEQFF.

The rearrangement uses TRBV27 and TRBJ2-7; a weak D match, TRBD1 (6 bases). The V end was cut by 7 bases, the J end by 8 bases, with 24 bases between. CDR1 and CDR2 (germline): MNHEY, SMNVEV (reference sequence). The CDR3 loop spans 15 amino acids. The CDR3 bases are TGTGCCAGCAACGACCTGAGGGGGAGCTACGGTAAGCAGTACTTC. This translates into CASNDLRGSYGKQYF.

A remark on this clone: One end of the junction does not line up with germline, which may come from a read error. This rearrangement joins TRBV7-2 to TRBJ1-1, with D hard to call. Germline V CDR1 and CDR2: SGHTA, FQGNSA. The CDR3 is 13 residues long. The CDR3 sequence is CASGFMRDTEAFF. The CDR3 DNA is TGTGCCAGCGGCTTCATGCGGGACACTGAAGCTTTCTTT.

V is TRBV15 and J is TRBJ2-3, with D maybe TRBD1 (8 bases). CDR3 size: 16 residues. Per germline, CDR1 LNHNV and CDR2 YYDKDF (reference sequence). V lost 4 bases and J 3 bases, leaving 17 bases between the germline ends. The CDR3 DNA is TGTGCCACCAGCAAAGGGGGGGGACAGGTTACAGATACGCAGTATTTT. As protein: CATSKGGGQVTDTQYF.

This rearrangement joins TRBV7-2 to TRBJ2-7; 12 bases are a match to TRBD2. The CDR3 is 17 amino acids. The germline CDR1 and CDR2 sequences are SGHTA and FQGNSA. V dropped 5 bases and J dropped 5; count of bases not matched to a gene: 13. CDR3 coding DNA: TGTGCCAGCAGCGTCTCTAGCGGGGGGGCTTGGCGGAACGAGCAGTACTTC. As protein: CASSVSSGGAWRNEQYF.

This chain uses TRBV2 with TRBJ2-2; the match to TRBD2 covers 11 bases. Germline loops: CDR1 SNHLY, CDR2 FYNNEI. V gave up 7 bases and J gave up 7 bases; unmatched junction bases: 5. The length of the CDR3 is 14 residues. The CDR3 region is CASTSSGGIGELFF. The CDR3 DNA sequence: TGTGCCAGCACCTCTAGCGGGGGGATCGGGGAGCTGTTTTTT.

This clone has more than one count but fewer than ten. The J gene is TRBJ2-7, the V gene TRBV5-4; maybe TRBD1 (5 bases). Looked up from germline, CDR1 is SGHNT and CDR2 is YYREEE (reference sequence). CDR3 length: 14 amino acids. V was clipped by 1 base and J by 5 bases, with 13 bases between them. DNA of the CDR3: TGTGCCAGCAGCTTGAGGGGCCTGGAAGACGAGCAGTACTTC. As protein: CASSLRGLEDEQYF.

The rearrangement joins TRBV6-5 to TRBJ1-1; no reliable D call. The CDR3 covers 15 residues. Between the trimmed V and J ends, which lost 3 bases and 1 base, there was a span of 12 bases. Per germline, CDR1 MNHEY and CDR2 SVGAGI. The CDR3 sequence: CASSYYERPNTEAFF. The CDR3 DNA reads TGTGCCAGCAGTTATTATGAGCGCCCGAACACTGAAGCTTTCTTT.

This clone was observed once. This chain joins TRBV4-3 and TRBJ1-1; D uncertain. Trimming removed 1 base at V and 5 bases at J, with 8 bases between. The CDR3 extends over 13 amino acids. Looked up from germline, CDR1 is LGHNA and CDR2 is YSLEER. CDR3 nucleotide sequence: TGCGCCAGCAGCCAAGGCGTGAGTACTGAAGCTTTCTTT. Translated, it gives CASSQGVSTEAFF.

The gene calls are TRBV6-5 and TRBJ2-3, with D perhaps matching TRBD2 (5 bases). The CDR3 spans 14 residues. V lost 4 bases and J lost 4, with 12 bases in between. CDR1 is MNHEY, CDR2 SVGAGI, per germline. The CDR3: CASSSPAGADTQYF. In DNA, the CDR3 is TGTGCCAGCAGTTCCCCAGCCGGGGCAGATACGCAGTATTTT.

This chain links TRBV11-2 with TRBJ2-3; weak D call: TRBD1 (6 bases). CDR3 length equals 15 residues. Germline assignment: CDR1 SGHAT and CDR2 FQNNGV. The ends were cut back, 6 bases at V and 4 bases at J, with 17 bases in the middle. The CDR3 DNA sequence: TGTGCCAGCAGTACCGGACAGATGGTCGCAGATACGCAGTATTTT. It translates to CASSTGQMVADTQYF.

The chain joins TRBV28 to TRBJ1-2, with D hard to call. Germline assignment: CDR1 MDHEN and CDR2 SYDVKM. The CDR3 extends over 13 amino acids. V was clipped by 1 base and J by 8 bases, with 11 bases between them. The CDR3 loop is CASSLSQLRGYTF. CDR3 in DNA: TGTGCCAGCAGTTTATCCCAATTGAGAGGCTACACCTTC.

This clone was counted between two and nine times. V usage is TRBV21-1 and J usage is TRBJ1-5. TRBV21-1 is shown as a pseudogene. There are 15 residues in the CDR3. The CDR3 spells CASSKRGSEFMAQHF. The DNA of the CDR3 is TGTGCCAGCAGCAAGCGGGGGTCAGAATTTATGGCCCAGCATTTT.

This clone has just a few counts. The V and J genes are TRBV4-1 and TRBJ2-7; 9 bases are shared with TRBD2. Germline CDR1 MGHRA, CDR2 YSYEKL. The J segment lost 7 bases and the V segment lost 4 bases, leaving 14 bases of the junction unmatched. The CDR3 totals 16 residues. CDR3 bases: TGCGCCAGCAGCCTGGTCGCGCGGGGGGGGGCGAGGGAGCAGTACTTC. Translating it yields CASSLVARGGAREQYF.

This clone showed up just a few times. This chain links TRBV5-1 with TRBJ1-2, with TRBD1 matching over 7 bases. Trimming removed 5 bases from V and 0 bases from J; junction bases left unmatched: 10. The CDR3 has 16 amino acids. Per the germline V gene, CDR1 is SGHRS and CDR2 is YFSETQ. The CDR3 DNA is TGCGCCAGCAGTTCTATTCCCGGGACAGCTAACTATGGCTACACCTTC. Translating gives CASSSIPGTANYGYTF.

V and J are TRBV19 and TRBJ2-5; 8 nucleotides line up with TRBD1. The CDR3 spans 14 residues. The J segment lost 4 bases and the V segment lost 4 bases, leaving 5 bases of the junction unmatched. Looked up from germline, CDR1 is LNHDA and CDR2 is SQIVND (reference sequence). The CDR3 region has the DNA TGTGCCAGTAGTACCTTCGGACAGGGAGAGACCCAGTACTTC. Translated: CASSTFGQGETQYF.

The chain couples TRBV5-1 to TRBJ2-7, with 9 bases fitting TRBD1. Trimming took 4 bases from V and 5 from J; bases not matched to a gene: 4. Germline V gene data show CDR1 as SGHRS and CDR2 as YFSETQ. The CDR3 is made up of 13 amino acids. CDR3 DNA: TGCGCCAGCAGCCTTACAGGGGGCGACGAGCAGTACTTC. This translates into CASSLTGGDEQYF.

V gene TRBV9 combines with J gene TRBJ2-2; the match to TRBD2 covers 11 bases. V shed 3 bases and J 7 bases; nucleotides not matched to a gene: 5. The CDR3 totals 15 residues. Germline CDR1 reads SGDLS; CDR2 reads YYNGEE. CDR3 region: CASSAGLAESGELFF. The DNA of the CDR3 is TGTGCCAGCAGCGCGGGACTAGCGGAGAGCGGGGAGCTGTTTTTT.

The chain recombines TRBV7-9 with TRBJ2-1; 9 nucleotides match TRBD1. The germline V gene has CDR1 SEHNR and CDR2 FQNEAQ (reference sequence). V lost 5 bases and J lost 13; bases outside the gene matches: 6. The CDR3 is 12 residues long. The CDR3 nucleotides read TGTGCCAGCAGCCCGGACAGGGGTGGACAGTTCTTC. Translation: CASSPDRGGQFF.

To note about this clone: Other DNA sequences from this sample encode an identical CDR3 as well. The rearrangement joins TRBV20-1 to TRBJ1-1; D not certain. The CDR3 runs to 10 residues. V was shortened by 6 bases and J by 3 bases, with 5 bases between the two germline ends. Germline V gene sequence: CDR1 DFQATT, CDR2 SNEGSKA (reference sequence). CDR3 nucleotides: TGCAGTGCCGGGGACACTGAAGCTTTCTTT. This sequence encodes CSAGDTEAFF.